This TCR beta chain comes out of a study of blood T cells in healthy people across ages (dated by TCRdb to the mid-2010s). About the full investigation: In model experiments, roughly one uniquely barcoded TCR beta cDNA molecule per two T cells was captured by template switching. To track age-related changes in TCR beta repertoire diversity, the study relied on deep sequencing normalized with unique cDNA molecular identifiers. Donors were grouped into four age groups: young (average roughly 17 years), middle-aged (less than 40), aged (approximately 67) and long-lived (approximately 82). For two donors (one aged 18 to 30 and one aged 80 or older), the study analyzed two additional independent replicas of 1 million unique cDNA reads from the same blood draw.

This clonotype was observed a handful of times. Its antigen remains undetermined. Base qualities are not at hand, and no much larger clone is one base apart. Library preparation was by 5' RACE. The sample was run on an Illumina HiSeq 2500. The second PCR ran for roughly 7 to 12 cycles and used a J-beta primer mix along with a sample-barcoded 5' primer. A unique molecular identifier was introduced onto each TCR beta cDNA molecule by a template-switch 5' adaptor carrying 12 random nucleotides. Each sample yielded at least 2.5 million CDR3-containing paired-end reads. First-strand cDNA was synthesized from all RNA with the Mint cDNA synthesis kit, primed by a TRBC-specific oligonucleotide. After uracil-DNA glycosylase treatment, a first 18-cycle PCR used universal primers M1SS and BC2_uni_R on all cDNA. The authors' analysis ran thus. Each sample was normalized by randomly selecting 1 million high-quality reads, each carrying a distinct molecular identifier. Reads with shared molecular identifiers were discarded instead of being binned into consensus sequences. MiTCR, with a Q25 quality threshold and the strictest error-elimination algorithm, was used for CDR3 identification, clonotype clustering and error correction. Lower-bound total TCR beta diversity was estimated with a nonparametric unseen species model using Euler transformation. The raw public reads went through TCRdb reprocessing: fastp at Q25, MiXCR clone calling, in-frame beta chains kept. Entries are consolidated by CDR3 protein sequence, retaining the most common genes and DNA. The V and J calls, along with clone size, are taken from TCRdb and not from the paper's own processing. The sample table lists about 510,000 distinct CDR3 sequences, about 29% of them with a count of one. The top ten clones comprise approximately 3.7% of the sample.

On the study overall, not on this receptor specifically: A strong correlation was found between observed TCR beta diversity and the percentage of naive T cells measured by flow cytometry. The long-lived group showed more naive CD4+ T cells, fewer expanded clones and increased TCR diversity than the aged group, suggesting age selection. Because donor CMV infection status was unknown, age-related changes in expanded clonotypes were potentially confounded. Conclusive comparison of naive and antigen-experienced compartments was prevented by the profiling of bulk unsorted PBMCs. Estimates of total diversity based on one million sequenced T cells were regarded as lower bounds and as underestimates. As age increased, observed TCR beta diversity per million T cells dropped in a roughly linear way, and a significant reduction was already evident by age 40.

Systemically healthy Caucasian individuals from Russia, some 40 in total and aged roughly 6 to 100 years, were included as donors. Approximately 10 milliliters of peripheral blood were collected from each donor into EDTA-treated Vacutainer tubes. PBMCs were isolated by Ficoll-Paque density-gradient centrifugation, with at least 6 million obtained per sample. Total RNA was extracted from PBMCs with Trizol reagent, with at least 5.5 micrograms obtained per sample. The percentages of naive CD45RAhigh/CD27high T cells were determined by flow cytometry on a PBMC aliquot from every donor. Sequences SGHRS (CDR1) and YFSETQ (CDR2) are obtained from the germline V gene. The CDR3 runs 15 amino acids, cysteine and phenylalanine included. The retained sequence is limited to the CDR3, 45 bases, with the frame set at the first base. These data were also filed under a second study, of T cells of mothers and their children. The second paper states: The donors were nine systemically healthy Caucasian individuals, made up of three mothers and their six children. cDNA synthesis used all of the extracted RNA, with 1.5 ug of RNA in each 15 ul reaction. In the second PCR, sample barcodes and 2-4 random nucleotides were introduced via the M1S primer. Over 8.5 million TCR beta CDR3 reads were obtained for each mother, and about 3 million reads were obtained for each child. TCR recombination output is similarly shaped by thymic selection in related and unrelated pairs, with a minor effect exerted by inherited differences. Normalized repertoire overlap in related mother-child pairs was always slightly higher than in unrelated mother-child pairs, but the difference was never significant. No persistent microchimeric T cell clones were detected, at a sensitivity of around 97 clones per million clonotypes. Deep NGS was used in the study to compare the TCR beta repertoires of mothers and children and to look for features that separate related mother-child pairs from unrelated individuals. Mothers averaged 40 +/- 4 years of age and children averaged about 10 +/- 4 years. After adapter ligation with NEBNext reagents, the libraries were sequenced on Illumina HiSeq 2000 with 100+100 nt paired-end reads. To prevent cross-contamination, the mother and child libraries were prepared a month apart and were sequenced in separate runs. For each donor, between roughly 450,000 and 2,300,000 distinct TCR beta clonotypes were identified. Naive TCR beta clonotypes were estimated from low-frequency clonotypes matched to each donor's FACS-determined naive share, without sorting.

The source is a boy between 2 and 15 years old in good health. The chain is made from TRBV5-1 and TRBJ2-5, with 7 junctional bases fitting TRBD2. The end of the DNA fits TRBJ2-1 better, so the J call may be wrong. Specimen: blood. The sequenced DNA: TGCGCCAGCAGCTTGGACGGGGGGATCTACAATGAGCAGTTCTTC. Its protein product is CASSLDGGIYNEQFF.